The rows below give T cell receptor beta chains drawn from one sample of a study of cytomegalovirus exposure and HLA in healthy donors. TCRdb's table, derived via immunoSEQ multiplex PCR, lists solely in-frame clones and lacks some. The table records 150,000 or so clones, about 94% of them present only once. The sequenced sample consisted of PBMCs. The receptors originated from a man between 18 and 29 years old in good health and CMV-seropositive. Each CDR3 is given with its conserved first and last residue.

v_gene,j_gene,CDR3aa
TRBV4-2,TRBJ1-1,CASSQDRAAYTEAFF
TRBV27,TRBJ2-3,CASALKISGTRVYF
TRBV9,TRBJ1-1,CASSVTGRGELNTEAFF
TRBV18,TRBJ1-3,CASSPGPGNTIYF
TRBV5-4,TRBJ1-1,CASSLGVGQGQNTEAFF
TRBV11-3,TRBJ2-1,CASSPRAGGSYNEQFF
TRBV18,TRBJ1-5,CASSPPGGGNQPQHF
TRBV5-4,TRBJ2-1,CASSALAGDYNEQFF
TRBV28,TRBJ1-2,CASSSTGDGGYTF
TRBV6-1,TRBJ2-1,CASSEDLAGYNEQFF
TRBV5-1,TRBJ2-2,CASNSGANTGELFF
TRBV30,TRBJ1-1,CAWMRMNPLGLDTEAFF
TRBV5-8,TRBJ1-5,CASQPGDNQPQHF
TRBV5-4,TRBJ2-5,CASSLLAGSQETQYF
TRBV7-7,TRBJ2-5,CASSLGTSGRETQYF
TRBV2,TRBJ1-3,CASSERGFSGNTIYF
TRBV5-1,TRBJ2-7,CASSLAGGEQYF
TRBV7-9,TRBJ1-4,CASSLVPGLIEKLFF
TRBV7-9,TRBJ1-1,CASSPMPETEAFF
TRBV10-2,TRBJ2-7,CASKGVGGQVSYEQYF
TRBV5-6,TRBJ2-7,CASSSDRESTYEQYF
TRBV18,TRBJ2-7,CASSQGTDYEQYF
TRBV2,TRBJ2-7,CASTDQEGGLSEQYF
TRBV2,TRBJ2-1,CASSEALPGGPEPYNEQFF
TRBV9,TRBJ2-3,CASAPGGLLTDTQYF
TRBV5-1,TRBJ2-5,CASSLTGSGRETQYF
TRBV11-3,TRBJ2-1,CASSFAAGESEQFF
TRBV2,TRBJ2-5,CASREERGGTQYF
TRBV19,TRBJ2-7,CASSFGLASSYEQYF
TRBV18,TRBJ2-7,CASSPEGLAGAREQYF
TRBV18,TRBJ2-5,CASSPSQAGGRETQYF
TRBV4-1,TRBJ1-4,CASSQDRSGNEKLFF
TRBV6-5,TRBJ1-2,CASSSLSGRGYTF